The 27 T cell receptor beta chains given below trace back to one sample, sequenced in a study of blood T cell repertoires in COVID-19. Some clones are missing from TCRdb's copy, which holds only in-frame ones; the method was immunoSEQ multiplex PCR. This sample has approximately 200,000 clones, with 80% to 85% found just once. Material: peripheral blood. These receptor sequences come from an elderly woman with COVID-19, enrolled during active disease.

The CDR3 DNA sequence: TGTGCCAGCAGTTACTCGTCACAGAACTATCAGCCCCAGCATTTT. Protein sequence: CASSYSSQNYQPQHF. The J gene is TRBJ1-5, the V gene TRBV6-5; D is undetermined. Trimming took 0 bases from V and 5 from J, leaving 11 bases between them. The CDR3 totals 15 residues. Germline CDR1 is MNHEY and CDR2 is SVGAGI.

CDR3 region: CASSLQGPSGYQETQYF. As DNA, the CDR3 is TGTGCCAGCAGCCTCCAGGGCCCTAGCGGGTACCAAGAGACCCAGTACTTC. The V gene is TRBV28, the J gene TRBJ2-5, with 8 nucleotides matching TRBD2. V was pared by 6 bases and J by 0 bases, with 12 bases of the junction left unmatched. Germline-derived CDR1 and CDR2 are MDHEN and SYDVKM. The CDR3 totals 17 residues. Full variable domain (missing parts from reference TRBV28 and TRBJ2-5): DVKVTQSSRYLVKRTGEKVFLECVQDMDHENMFWYRQDPGLGLRLIYFSYDVKMKEKGDIPEGYSVSREKKERFSLILESASTNQTSMYLCASSLQGPSGYQETQYFGPGTRLLVL.

This chain joins TRBV10-1 and TRBJ1-2; a possible D gene is TRBD1 (5 bases). This CDR3 is 17 amino acids long. CDR1 is WNHNN and CDR2 is SYGVQD in the germline V gene (reference sequence). The V end was cut by 0 bases, the J end by 1 base, with 15 bases between. CDR3 coding DNA: TGCGCCAGCAGTGAGTCGATCTGGGGGGGGGATAACTATGGCTACACCTTC. Translated, it gives CASSESIWGGDNYGYTF.

The V gene is TRBV6-5, the J gene TRBJ2-5, with D possibly being TRBD1 (5 bases). V shed 10 bases and J shed 1 base, with 10 bases lying between them. The CDR3 sequence is 12 residues long. The germline V gene encodes CDR1 MNHEY and CDR2 SVGAGI. This CDR3 reads CATLGAQETQYF. In nucleotides, the CDR3 is TGTGCCACCCTTGGGGCCCAAGAGACCCAGTACTTC.

The chain has TRBV6-2 or TRBV6-3 and TRBJ2-7; TRBD2 matches 9 bases. This CDR3 region has 16 residues. V lost 6 bases to trimming and J lost 2 bases; unmatched junction nucleotides: 11. The germline V gene has CDR1 MNHEY and CDR2 SVGEGT. CDR3 protein: CASSPPLAGAPYEQYF. CDR3 bases: TGTGCCAGCAGCCCTCCTTTAGCGGGGGCACCCTACGAGCAGTACTTC.

The gene calls are TRBV5-8 and TRBJ1-4, with D unresolved. The CDR3 is 15 amino acids. Per germline, CDR1 SGHTS and CDR2 YDEGEE. The V and J ends lost 0 bases and 4 bases respectively, with 10 bases between them. DNA of the CDR3: TGTGCCAGCAGCTTGGGCGGCATAGTTAATGAAAAACTGTTTTTT. Amino acid sequence: CASSLGGIVNEKLFF.

The chain employs TRBV29-1 and TRBJ1-5, with D possibly TRBD1 on 5 matching bases. The CDR3 loop spans 12 amino acids. Germline CDR1 and CDR2: SQVTM and ANQGSEA. V lost 7 bases, J lost 11 bases, and 18 bases lay in between. The CDR3 region is CSAELAGEAQHF. The CDR3 coding sequence is TGCAGCGCTGAGCTCGCGGGGGAGGCCCAGCATTTT.

This clone was observed a single time. The gene calls are TRBV5-1 and TRBJ1-2; 8 nucleotides align to TRBD1. The V gene end was trimmed by 4 bases and the J gene end by 10 bases; junction bases not matched to a gene: 6. CDR3 size: 12 residues. Germline V gene sequence: CDR1 SGHRS, CDR2 YFSETQ. CDR3 coding DNA: TGCGCCAGCAGCGTTGGACAGGGCTTCTACACCTTC. Protein product: CASSVGQGFYTF.

The J gene is TRBJ2-5, the V gene TRBV15, with 11 positions matching TRBD1. V shed 1 base, J shed 4 bases, and the junction held 8 bases outside the gene matches. The CDR3 is made up of 17 amino acids. The germline V gene encodes CDR1 LNHNV and CDR2 YYDKDF (reference sequence). CDR3 coding DNA: TGTGCCACCAGCAGAGGATCGCTGGGACAGGGGGGAGAGACCCAGTACTTC. Its translation: CATSRGSLGQGGETQYF.

The chain recombines TRBV5-1 with TRBJ1-1, with D possibly being TRBD1 (6 bases). The CDR3 consists of 16 residues. V was clipped by 0 bases and J by 1 base, with 13 bases between them. Germline CDR1 SGHRS, CDR2 YFSETQ. CDR3 sequence reads: CASSLEYGRGNTEAFF. DNA for the CDR3: TGCGCCAGCAGCTTGGAATACGGCAGGGGGAACACTGAAGCTTTCTTT. The variable domain in full, completed from reference TRBV5-1 and TRBJ1-1, reads KAGVTQTPRYLIKTRGQQVTLSCSPISGHRSVSWYQQTPGQGLQFLFEYFSETQRNKGNFPGRFSGRQFSNSRSEMNVSTLELGDSALYLCASSLEYGRGNTEAFFGQGTRLTVV.

V usage is TRBV20-1 and J usage is TRBJ2-7, with 11 positions matching TRBD2. V dropped 7 bases and J dropped 6; count of bases not matched to a gene: 2. Germline V lookup: CDR1 DFQATT, CDR2 SNEGSKA (reference sequence). The CDR3 runs 11 residues. CDR3 residues: CSGLAGTEQYF. CDR3 sequence (DNA): TGCAGTGGACTAGCGGGGACCGAGCAGTACTTC.

The chain joins TRBV28 to TRBJ1-2, with 9 bases identical to TRBD1. Losses at the gene ends were 1 base for V and 6 bases for J; bases not matched to a gene: 3. The CDR3 runs to 14 residues. Germline V CDR1 and CDR2: MDHEN, SYDVKM. The CDR3 is CASSLFGQGNGYTF. In DNA, the CDR3 is TGTGCCAGCAGTTTATTTGGACAGGGGAATGGCTACACCTTC.

The genes are TRBV4-3 and TRBJ2-7, with 12 nucleotides matching TRBD2. J lost 6 bases, V lost 0 bases, and 9 bases had no gene match. The CDR3 has 17 amino acids. In germline, CDR1 is LGHNA, CDR2 YSLEER. Here the CDR3 reads CASSQDPLTSGGFEQYF. The DNA for the CDR3 is TGCGCCAGCAGCCAAGACCCCTTGACTAGCGGGGGTTTCGAGCAGTACTTC.

As DNA, the CDR3 is TGTGCCAGCAGCCCCAACAGGGGGGGAGGCTACACCTTC. It encodes CASSPNRGGGYTF. The chain recombines TRBV7-2 with TRBJ1-2, with 8 bases matching TRBD1. This CDR3 has 13 amino acids. In germline, CDR1 is SGHTA, CDR2 FQGNSA. After removal of 5 bases from V and 8 bases from J, the junction contained 7 bases not matched to a gene.

V is TRBV2 and J is TRBJ1-5; D possibly corresponds to TRBD1 (6 bases). CDR1 SNHLY and CDR2 FYNNEI come from the germline V gene. Between the trimmed V and J ends, which lost 6 bases and 1 base, there was a span of 16 bases. The CDR3 is 16 residues long. In DNA, the CDR3 is TGTGCCAGCAGGGTCAGGGGTATCCTCAGCAATCAGCCCCAGCATTTT. As protein: CASRVRGILSNQPQHF.

The chain carries TRBV5-1 and TRBJ2-3; D might be TRBD1 (6 bases). V was shortened by 7 bases and J by 0 bases, with 12 bases between the two germline ends. This CDR3 has 14 residues. Germline values: CDR1 SGHRS, CDR2 YFSETQ. CDR3 DNA: TGCGCCAGCCTCCAGGGGCGAAGCACAGATACGCAGTATTTT. This codes for CASLQGRSTDTQYF.

The chain couples TRBV10-3 to TRBJ2-5; D is undetermined. V lost 3 bases and J 6 bases, leaving 5 bases between the germline ends. CDR3 length equals 11 residues. Germline loops: CDR1 ENHRY, CDR2 SYGVKD. This CDR3 reads CAISDLKTQYF. The CDR3 coding sequence is TGTGCCATCAGTGATCTAAAGACCCAGTACTTC.

The CDR3 sequence: CASSFFLAGGNTGELFF. Written as DNA, the CDR3 is TGTGCCAGCAGCTTCTTTCTAGCGGGGGGGAACACCGGGGAGCTGTTTTTT. The chain uses TRBV5-5 and TRBJ2-2; 11 bases are a match to TRBD2. Trimming cost V 2 bases and J 1 base; bases outside gene matches: 4. Germline V gene lookup returns CDR1 SGHKS and CDR2 YYEKEE (reference sequence). The CDR3 is made up of 17 amino acids.

V and J are TRBV6-4 and TRBJ1-1, with D unresolved. Trimming stripped 5 bases from V and 1 base from J, with 8 bases between. The CDR3 sequence is 13 residues long. Germline CDR1 is MRHNA and CDR2 is SNTAGT. CDR3: CASSSQANTEAFF. DNA for the CDR3: TGTGCCAGCAGTTCCCAGGCGAACACTGAAGCTTTCTTT.

The chain is built from TRBV30 and TRBJ1-6, with D unresolved. This CDR3 spans 12 amino acids. V dropped 8 bases and J dropped 2 bases, with 7 bases sitting between them. In germline, CDR1 is GTSNPN, CDR2 SVGIG (reference sequence). The CDR3 loop reads CAPPTYNSPLHF. In nucleotides, the CDR3 is TGTGCCCCTCCTACCTATAATTCACCCCTCCACTTT.

The CDR3: CASSSGTDYGYTF. CDR3 DNA: TGTGCCAGCAGCTCCGGGACAGATTATGGCTACACCTTC. The rearrangement joins TRBV7-3 to TRBJ1-2, with 7 nucleotides matching TRBD1. Germline V CDR1 and CDR2: SGHTA, FQGTGA. V lost 4 bases and J lost 5; bases outside the gene matches: 4. CDR3 length: 13 amino acids. The variable domain in full, completed from reference TRBV7-3 and TRBJ1-2, reads GAGVSQTPSNKVTEKGKYVELRCDPISGHTALYWYRQSLGQGPEFLIYFQGTGAADDSGLPNDRFFAVRPEGSVSTLKIQRTERGDSAVYLCASSSGTDYGYTFGSGTRLTVV.

The genes are TRBV7-2 and TRBJ1-1, with D unclear. CDR3 length: 14 amino acids. Per the germline V gene, CDR1 is SGHTA and CDR2 is FQGNSA. Trimming removed 1 base from V and 3 bases from J, with 9 bases in between. In nucleotides, the CDR3 is TGTGCCAGCAGCTTAGGGTGGCTGGACACTGAAGCTTTCTTT. Translating gives CASSLGWLDTEAFF.

The CDR3 DNA reads as TGTGCCAGCTCACCAGGAGGGGGCAGGGAAAAACTGTTTTTT. It yields the protein CASSPGGGREKLFF. This rearrangement joins TRBV18 to TRBJ1-4; 7 bases map to TRBD1. In germline, CDR1 is KGHSH, CDR2 LQKENI. The CDR3 extends over 14 amino acids. With V trimmed by 2 bases and J by 8 bases, 5 bases remained unmatched.

The chain employs TRBV3-1 (or the pseudogene TRBV3-2) and TRBJ2-2; maybe TRBD2 (6 bases). The CDR3 has 15 residues. V was cut by 2 bases and J by 2 bases, with 9 bases left in between. In germline, CDR1 is LGHDT, CDR2 YNNKEL (reference sequence). The DNA of the CDR3 is TGTGCCAGCAGCCAAACTAGCCGAAACACCGGGGAGCTGTTTTTT. Translated: CASSQTSRNTGELFF.

This clone was seen a few times. The chain combines TRBV25-1 with TRBJ1-1, with TRBD1 identical over 8 bases. Germline V gives CDR1 MGHDK, CDR2 SYGVNS. The CDR3 consists of 14 residues. V was pared by 6 bases and J by 6 bases, with 9 bases of the junction left unmatched. The CDR3 loop reads CASRRTGLGAEAFF. In DNA form, the CDR3 reads TGTGCCAGCAGACGGACAGGGTTGGGAGCTGAAGCTTTCTTT.

This CDR3 is CASSQGTGRGANYGYTF. The CDR3 nucleotides read TGTGCCAGCAGCCAAGGGACAGGTAGAGGAGCTAACTATGGCTACACCTTC. The chain combines TRBV3-1 (or the pseudogene TRBV3-2) with TRBJ1-2; TRBD1 matches 7 bases. This CDR3 spans 17 amino acids. Per germline, CDR1 LGHDT and CDR2 YNNKEL (reference sequence). V was pared by 1 base and J by 0 bases, with 8 bases of the junction left unmatched.

J is TRBJ1-5 and V is TRBV6-5; D is perhaps TRBD1 (6 bases). The CDR3 spans 15 residues. CDR1 and CDR2 (germline): MNHEY, SVGAGI. V was clipped by 5 bases and J by 2 bases, with 13 bases between them. CDR3 in amino acids: CASSPDSIGNQPQHF. The CDR3 DNA is TGTGCCAGCAGTCCGGACAGTATAGGCAATCAGCCCCAGCATTTT.